The present entry profiles one TCR beta chain with its context. It lacks a known antigen. No quality values exist for individual bases; no much larger clone is one base distant. Sequencing of the TRB variable region was done with the immunoSEQ hsTCRB v3.0 assay at survey level resolution. The targeted TRB sequencing depth was about 40,000-55,000 T-cell genomes per sample. An Illumina MiSeq with a v3 150-cycle kit was used to sequence the pooled TRB libraries. The authors processed their data as follows. Repertoire analysis ran in R within a reproducible Nextflow workflow covering QC, data transformation and analysis. LymphoSeq2, an R package for exploring AIRR-Seq data, was used to implement custom analyses. A few samples that yielded fewer than 5000 total TRB sequences were excluded, so that some 190 HIV repertoires were analyzed. Among the roughly 190 retained HIV repertoires, 59 were collected before ART initiation and approximately 130 after ART initiation. Each repertoire was downsampled to 5000 TRB nucleotide sequences, and summary statistics were averaged across 100 downsampling iterations. Only TRB sequences with CDR3 regions of at least seven amino acids were retained for analysis. Diversity was measured with a Shannon entropy-derived clonality score and the Gini coefficient. In the repertoire networks, any two of the top 5000 CDR3 amino acid sequences were linked whenever the two sequences differed by an edit distance of one. GLIPH2 predicted antigen specificity groups and MHC restriction for TRB CDR3 amino acid sequences. To flag known CMV, EBV, HIV or tissue antigen associations, CDR3 amino acid sequences were matched against VDJdb and McPAS-TCR. Pre-ART, post-ART and control groups were compared with Wilcoxon signed-rank tests and Holm-Bonferroni correction. TCRdb carries this immuneACCESS record with in-frame sequences only. Its versions omit some clonotypes, under half of them owing to an unresolved V gene in the studies checked, with the rest unexplained. V and J calls and clone size are given by that table; D and trimming were obtained from the DNA. Here the sample has 25,000 to 35,000 clones; about 96% occur a single time. The ten largest clones add up to about 8% of the sample.

Inclusion was restricted to participants for whom at least one PBMC sample before ART initiation and at least two post-ART samples were available. Treatment was received in the United States of America by all participants with HIV. Cryopreserved samples of 1-10 million PBMC were thawed and washed before DNA extraction. At the time of the earliest PBMC sample, participants with HIV were aged between roughly 20 and 54 years. Each participant contributed PBMC samples from 1-4 timepoints before ART initiation and 2-8 timepoints after ART initiation, with a median of 7 samples. For every participant, serial HIV viral load, CD4+ T-cell count, ART history and demographic data were obtained. Genomic DNA was extracted from unsorted PBMC with a Qiagen kit on a QIAcube, processed in batches of 12 samples. This sample stems from a study of long-term antiretroviral therapy in people with HIV (dated by TCRdb to 2022 to 2024). Context from the whole study: The earliest samples were collected approximately a decade before the 2015 WHO recommendation for immediate ART, a period when ART was typically delayed until CD4 counts fell. Whether ART initiation and durable HIV suppression were associated with changes in peripheral blood TRB repertoire composition and diversity was tested in a retrospective serial study. A total of around 190 cryopreserved PBMC samples came from 30 or so adults with confirmed HIV infection and were collected serially over a mean of roughly 6 years (range 1-12). Among the approximately 30 participants with HIV, roughly eleven were female. Test extractions of a monoclonal T-cell line alongside a few dozen polyclonal samples showed no cross-contamination during QIAcube processing. What the authors observed across the whole study: Starting ART was linked to a significant rise in TRB diversity, yet even with long-term ART the diversity remained significantly lower than in transplant donor controls. Because cell numbers in pre-ART samples were limited, unsorted PBMC were profiled instead of sorted CD4+ and CD8+ T cells. At every time point, the repertoire was dominated by expanded TRB clones first identified before ART initiation, although this dominance fluctuated and, in many PLHIV, declined after ART. Samples dated from about 2003 to 2018, and the ART regimens used may be less effective than current ones. CDR3 length ranges in HIV repertoires were narrower than in controls, and network structure suggested an antigen-experienced repertoire with only a slight naive shift after ART. No data were available on ART adherence, viral resistance or therapy changes, limiting inferences about post-ART repertoire changes. Owing to limited PBMC availability, only the TCR beta chain was sequenced, without alpha chain pairing.

The germline V and J ends show losses of 3 bases and 10 bases respectively, and no gene match explains 18 bases of the junction. The CDR3 runs 17 amino acids, cysteine and phenylalanine included. Of the read, only the CDR3 DNA is kept; its 51 bases are in frame from base 1. For CDR1 and CDR2, the germline V gene (reference sequence) lists SGHAT and FQDESV. The chain couples TRBV11-1 to TRBJ2-1, with 7 central nucleotides matching TRBD2. The specimen comprised unsorted PBMCs, sampled 5.3 years after starting antiretroviral therapy. The clonotype was recovered from a man aged 30 to 39 with HIV. The CDR3 has the sequence CASSLVDGRTSLVEQFF. The nucleotide sequence reads as follows: TGTGCCAGCAGCTTGGTGGACGGGAGGACTTCTTTGGTCGAGCAGTTCTTC. The reference TRBV11-1 and TRBJ2-1 proteins fill in what lies around the CDR3, so the full variable domain reads EAEVAQSPRYKITEKSQAVAFWCDPISGHATLYWYRQILGQGPELLVQFQDESVVDDSQLPKDRFSAERLKGVDSTLKIQPAELGDSAMYLCASSLVDGRTSLVEQFFGPGTRLTVL.